The 20 T cell receptor beta chains listed next were all sequenced from one sample in a study of shared clonotypes between healthy human individuals. Only in-frame clones appear in the TCRdb table, and some are missing; sequencing was by immunoSEQ multiplex PCR. Here the sample spans about 1 million clones, about 76% being singletons. Source material: memory CD4+ T cells sorted from blood. Noted subset: CD45RA-negative fraction. The receptors were sampled from a man between 18 and 35 years old in good health.

This clone was seen only once. This chain connects TRBV5-1 to TRBJ2-3; D is ambiguous. Deletions cut 1 base from V and 5 bases from J, with 8 bases between. The CDR3 has 13 amino acids. Germline lookup yields CDR1 SGHRS and CDR2 YFSETQ. CDR3 region: CASSLQFRDTQYF. The CDR3, as DNA: TGCGCCAGCAGCTTGCAGTTCAGAGATACGCAGTATTTT.

This clone was recorded once. The chain employs TRBV11-3 and TRBJ2-5; D unresolved. The CDR3 has 13 residues. Trimming took off 3 bases at V and 4 bases at J, with 9 bases between the two ends. Germline-derived CDR1 and CDR2 are SGHNT and YENEEA. CDR3 DNA sequence: TGTGCCAGCAGCTTGACGACTTCAGAGACCCAGTACTTC. Its protein is CASSLTTSETQYF.

The chain carries TRBV15 and TRBJ2-3; 12 nucleotides align to TRBD2. CDR1 and CDR2 (germline): LNHNV, YYDKDF (reference sequence). This CDR3 region has 13 residues. J was trimmed by 5 bases and V by 8 bases; bases with no gene match: 2. CDR3 nucleotide sequence: TGTGCCACCCGGACTAGCGGGGTAGATACGCAGTATTTT. This translates into CATRTSGVDTQYF.

This chain links TRBV19 with TRBJ2-3; unclear D gene. Germline CDR1 reads LNHDA; CDR2 reads SQIVND (reference sequence). The germline V and J ends were trimmed by 5 bases and 0 bases, with 15 bases remaining between them. There are 16 residues in the CDR3. CDR3 sequence: CASSPNQDPSTDTQYF. CDR3 sequence (DNA): TGTGCCAGTAGTCCTAACCAGGACCCTAGCACAGATACGCAGTATTTT.

This chain links TRBV20-1 with TRBJ2-3; no clear D. The CDR3 is made up of 11 amino acids. V shed 6 bases and J shed 0 bases, with 4 bases lying between them. CDR1 is DFQATT and CDR2 is SNEGSKA in the germline V gene (reference sequence). Here the CDR3 reads CSAYSTDTQYF. CDR3 DNA: TGCAGTGCGTATAGCACAGATACGCAGTATTTT.

In regard to this clone: The junction and the germline gene differ at one end; a read error may be behind it. The rearrangement uses TRBV7-7 and TRBJ1-6, with D hard to call. The CDR3 spans 18 residues. CDR1 SSHAT and CDR2 FNYEAQ come from the germline V gene (reference sequence). Here the CDR3 reads CASSLEAGSGTVNSPLHF. DNA of the CDR3: TGTGCTAGCAGCTTAGAGGCGGGGTCTGGAACCGTAAATTCACCCCTCCACTTT.

The table lists this clone with a count of one. This chain joins TRBV5-6 and TRBJ1-2, with D perhaps TRBD1 (5 bases). The germline V gene encodes CDR1 SGHDT and CDR2 YYEEEE. V was trimmed by 0 bases and J by 5 bases, leaving 5 bases between them. The CDR3 has 12 residues. The CDR3 region has the DNA TGTGCCAGCAGCTTGGGACAGTATGGCTACACCTTC. Translating it yields CASSLGQYGYTF.

This chain uses TRBV11-2 with TRBJ2-7; no reliable D call. Germline loops: CDR1 SGHAT, CDR2 FQNNGV. Trimming cost V 0 bases and J 0 bases, with 9 bases left between them. The CDR3 has 15 amino acids. The CDR3 DNA reads as TGTGCCAGCAGCTTAGATCAGGCTAACTCCTACGAGCAGTACTTC. It codes for CASSLDQANSYEQYF.

V is TRBV16 and J is TRBJ1-1; D may be TRBD1 (6 bases). Germline V gene sequence: CDR1 KGHSY, CDR2 FQNENV. The CDR3 length is 15 residues. Between the trimmed V and J ends, which lost 0 bases and 0 bases, there was a span of 8 bases. The CDR3 DNA follows: TGTGCCAGCAGCCAATCCAGGACAGTGAACACTGAAGCTTTCTTT. Encoded protein: CASSQSRTVNTEAFF.

The CDR3 DNA is TGTGCCAGCAGCGACTCCTTGGACAGGCGGAGCATCTACACCTTC. This gives the protein CASSDSLDRRSIYTF. This chain uses TRBV6-1 with TRBJ1-2; TRBD1 agrees at 7 bases. The germline V gene has CDR1 MNHNS and CDR2 SASEGT. CDR3 length equals 15 residues. The V and J ends lost 6 bases and 10 bases, in that order; junction bases with no gene match: 17.

The V gene is TRBV7-3, the J gene TRBJ2-1; the D gene could be TRBD1 or TRBD2 (6 bases each). The CDR3 loop spans 15 amino acids. V lost 2 bases and J lost 6, with 14 bases in between. CDR1 and CDR2 (germline): SGHTA, FQGTGA. The CDR3 region is CASSLGRGGINEQFF. The CDR3 DNA reads TGTGCCAGCAGCTTAGGCAGGGGAGGAATCAATGAGCAGTTCTTC.

Concerning this clone itself: A far larger clone is off by one base, so a read error is likely. The genes are TRBV6-1 and TRBJ2-7; 7 bases align to TRBD2. V gave up 7 bases and J gave up 2 bases; unmatched junction bases: 8. In germline, CDR1 is MNHNS, CDR2 SASEGT. The CDR3 is made up of 14 amino acids. The chain's CDR3 is CASTGEGPTYEQYF. As DNA, the CDR3 is TGTGCCAGCACTGGGGAGGGGCCGACCTACGAGCAGTACTTC.

The chain has TRBV18 and TRBJ2-2; the D call may be TRBD1 or TRBD2 (5 bases each). The CDR3 has 16 amino acids. Trimming cost V 2 bases and J 0 bases, with 10 bases left between them. Per germline, CDR1 KGHSH and CDR2 LQKENI. The CDR3 nucleotides are TGTGCCAGCTCACCATTCACGGGACCGAACACCGGGGAGCTGTTTTTT. Protein: CASSPFTGPNTGELFF.

This clone was counted between two and nine times. The sample carries other DNA sequences with the same CDR3. J is TRBJ2-2 and V is TRBV5-1; maybe TRBD1 (6 bases). Germline V gives CDR1 SGHRS, CDR2 YFSETQ. The CDR3 is made up of 14 amino acids. V was trimmed by 4 bases and J by 3 bases, leaving 10 bases between them. The CDR3 nucleotides are TGCGCCAGCAGCCCTCGGACAGACACCGGGGAGCTGTTTTTT. Amino acid sequence: CASSPRTDTGELFF.

This clone was seen a few times. The chain joins TRBV4-1 to TRBJ2-5, with unresolved D. The CDR3 consists of 15 residues. Germline-derived CDR1 and CDR2 are MGHRA and YSYEKL. The germline V and J ends were trimmed by 4 bases and 3 bases, with 15 bases remaining between them. The DNA for the CDR3 is TGCGCCAGCAGCCCGAGTGTTCAGCTTAAAGAGACCCAGTACTTC. This gives the protein CASSPSVQLKETQYF.

In the case of this clone: The sample has other DNA sequences that encode this CDR3 too. V gene TRBV2 combines with J gene TRBJ1-1; D gene ambiguous. Trimming left V 4 bases short and J 0 bases short, with 6 bases between. The V gene's germline CDR1 is SNHLY and CDR2 FYNNEI. This CDR3 contains 13 residues. The CDR3 sequence: CASSVRMNTEAFF. The CDR3 region has the DNA TGTGCCAGCAGTGTACGGATGAACACTGAAGCTTTCTTT.

V and J are TRBV11-3 and TRBJ2-7, with TRBD1 matching 9 bases. This CDR3 has 12 amino acids. Germline V gene lookup returns CDR1 SGHNT and CDR2 YENEEA. V gave up 5 bases and J gave up 4 bases; unmatched junction bases: 0. The chain's CDR3 is CASSGTGYEQYF. The CDR3 DNA reads TGTGCCAGCAGCGGGACAGGGTACGAGCAGTACTTC.

This clone was seen more than once but under ten times. The chain employs TRBV7-2 and TRBJ2-7; D gene unclear. The germline V and J ends were trimmed by 2 bases and 6 bases, with 8 bases remaining between them. The V gene's germline CDR1 is SGHTA and CDR2 FQGNSA. The length of the CDR3 is 12 residues. The CDR3 nucleotides read TGTGCCAGCAGCTTAATTATGGGCGAGCAGTACTTC. Translating it yields CASSLIMGEQYF.

J is TRBJ2-1 and V is TRBV10-3; weak D call: TRBD2 (6 bases). The CDR3 loop spans 13 amino acids. CDR1 is ENHRY, CDR2 SYGVKD, per germline. Trimming pared 7 bases from V and 5 bases from J, leaving 12 bases between. Here the CDR3 DNA reads TGTGCCATCAATCCGGGACTGAACAATGAGCAGTTCTTC. Its translation is CAINPGLNNEQFF.

The chain uses TRBV7-2 and TRBJ1-2, with 8 bases lining up with TRBD1. Germline V gene data show CDR1 as SGHTA and CDR2 as FQGNSA. The ends lost 1 base at V and 4 bases at J; junction bases unmatched: 5. The CDR3 has 15 amino acids. CDR3: CASSLGQGAGYGYTF. The CDR3 coding sequence is TGTGCCAGCAGCTTAGGGCAGGGGGCCGGCTATGGCTACACCTTC.